This T cell receptor beta chain derives from a study of blood T cells in healthy people across ages. Extraction yielded at least 6 micrograms of total RNA per sample. This clonotype was detected only a few times. Antigen specificity is unknown. Study-wide results and limits: A roughly linear age-dependent decrease characterized TCR beta diversity per million T cells. Long-lived donors exceeded aged donors in naive CD4+ cells and diversity.

Next came a second PCR, run for 7 to 11 cycles, which used a sample-barcoded 5' primer along with a J-beta primer mix. Every cDNA molecule bore a tag from a template-switch adaptor containing 12 random nucleotides. MiXCR was run by TCRdb on the 5' RACE reads, yielding one entry per CDR3 protein. The sample consists of roughly 830,000 distinct CDR3 sequences, 55% to 65% of them appearing once. This receptor was identified in a man aged 25 to 45 in good health. The sequenced material came from blood.

Here the CDR3 reads CASSSLGVETQYF. The CDR3 DNA sequence: TGTGCCAGCAGCTCCCTAGGTGTAGAGACCCAGTACTTC. The chain is built from TRBV7-2 and TRBJ2-5; D not resolved. The CDR3 runs to 13 residues. The germline gives CDR1 SGHTA, CDR2 FQGNSA. The ends were cut back, 4 bases at V and 4 bases at J, with 10 bases in the middle.